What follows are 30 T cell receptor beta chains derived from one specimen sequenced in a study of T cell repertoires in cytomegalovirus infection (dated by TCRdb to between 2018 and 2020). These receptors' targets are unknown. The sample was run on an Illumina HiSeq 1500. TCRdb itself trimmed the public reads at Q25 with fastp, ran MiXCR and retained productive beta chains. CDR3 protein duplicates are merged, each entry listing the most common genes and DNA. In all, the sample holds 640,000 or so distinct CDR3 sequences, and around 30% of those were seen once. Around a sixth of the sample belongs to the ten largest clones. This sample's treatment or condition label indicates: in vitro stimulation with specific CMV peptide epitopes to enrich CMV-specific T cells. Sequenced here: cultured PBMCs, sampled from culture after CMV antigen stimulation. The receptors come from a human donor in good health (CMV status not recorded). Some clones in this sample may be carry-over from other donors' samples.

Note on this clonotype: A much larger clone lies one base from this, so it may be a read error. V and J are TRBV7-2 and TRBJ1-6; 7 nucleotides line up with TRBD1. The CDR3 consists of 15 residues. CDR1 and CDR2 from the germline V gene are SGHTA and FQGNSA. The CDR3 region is CASGRDSSYNSPIHF. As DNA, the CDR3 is TGTGCCAGCGGACGGGACAGCTCGTATAATTCACCCATCCACTTT. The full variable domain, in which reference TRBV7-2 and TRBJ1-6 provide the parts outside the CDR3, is GAGVSQSPSNKVTEKGKDVELRCDPISGHTALYWYRQSLGQGLEFLIYFQGNSAPDKSGLPSDRFSAERTGGSVSTLTIQRTQQEDSAVYLCASGRDSSYNSPIHFGNGTRLTVT.

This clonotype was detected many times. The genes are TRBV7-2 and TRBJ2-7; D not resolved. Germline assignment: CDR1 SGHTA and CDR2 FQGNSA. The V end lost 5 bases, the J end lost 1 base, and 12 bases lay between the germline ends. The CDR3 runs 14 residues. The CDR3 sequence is CASSPDAFSYEQYF. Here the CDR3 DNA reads TGTGCCAGCAGCCCGGATGCGTTTTCCTACGAGCAGTACTTC.

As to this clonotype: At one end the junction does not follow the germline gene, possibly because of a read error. CDR3 amino acids: CANSHLRDGKLFF. CDR3 DNA: TGTGCCAACAGCCACCTCCGGGACGGAAAACTGTTTTTT. The chain employs TRBV14 and TRBJ1-4, with D maybe TRBD1 (5 bases). From germline, CDR1 is SGHDN and CDR2 FVKESK. This CDR3 has 13 residues.

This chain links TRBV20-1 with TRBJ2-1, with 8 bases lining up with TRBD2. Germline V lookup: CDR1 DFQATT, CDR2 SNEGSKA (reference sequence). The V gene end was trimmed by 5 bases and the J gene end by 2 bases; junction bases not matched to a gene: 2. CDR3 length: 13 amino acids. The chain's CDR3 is CSAQLAAYNEQFF. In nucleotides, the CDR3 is TGCAGTGCTCAACTAGCGGCCTACAATGAGCAGTTCTTC.

In DNA, the CDR3 is TGCGCCAGCAGCCAAGATCCCAAACTAGCGGACACAGATACGCAGTATTTT. Protein sequence: CASSQDPKLADTDTQYF. V and J are TRBV4-3 and TRBJ2-3, with TRBD2 identical over 8 bases. The CDR3 extends over 17 amino acids. Germline lookup yields CDR1 LGHNA and CDR2 YSLEER. Germline trimming cut 0 bases from V and 2 bases from J; bases unmatched to any gene: 7.

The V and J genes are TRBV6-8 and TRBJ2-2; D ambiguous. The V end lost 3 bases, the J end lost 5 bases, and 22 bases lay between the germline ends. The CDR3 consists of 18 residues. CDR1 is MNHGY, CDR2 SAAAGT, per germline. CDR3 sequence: CASSYYSVGLKPTGELFF. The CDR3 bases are TGTGCCAGCAGTTATTATTCAGTGGGCCTTAAACCTACCGGGGAGCTGTTTTTT.

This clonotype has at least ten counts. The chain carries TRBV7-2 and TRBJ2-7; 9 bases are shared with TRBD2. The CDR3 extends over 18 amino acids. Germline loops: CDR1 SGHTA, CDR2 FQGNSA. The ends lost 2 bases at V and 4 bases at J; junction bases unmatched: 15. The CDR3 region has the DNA TGTGCCAGCAGCTTACGGGCGGGAGGGCCCCACCCCCTATACGAGCAGTACTTC. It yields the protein CASSLRAGGPHPLYEQYF.

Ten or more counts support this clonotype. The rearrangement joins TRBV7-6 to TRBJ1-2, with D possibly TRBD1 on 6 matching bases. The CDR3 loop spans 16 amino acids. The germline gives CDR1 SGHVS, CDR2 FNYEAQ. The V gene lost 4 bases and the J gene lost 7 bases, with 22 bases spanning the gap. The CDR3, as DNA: TGTGCCAGCAGCTCCAACGTGGGGGCAGGGTACGGTGGCTACACCTTC. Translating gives CASSSNVGAGYGGYTF.

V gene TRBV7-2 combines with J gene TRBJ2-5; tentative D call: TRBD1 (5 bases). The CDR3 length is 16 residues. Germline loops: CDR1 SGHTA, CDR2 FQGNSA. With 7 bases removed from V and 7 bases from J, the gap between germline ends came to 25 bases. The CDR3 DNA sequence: TGTGCCAGCACCCTTAGTTTCAGTTCGCCCCAGGGGACCCAGTACTTC. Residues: CASTLSFSSPQGTQYF.

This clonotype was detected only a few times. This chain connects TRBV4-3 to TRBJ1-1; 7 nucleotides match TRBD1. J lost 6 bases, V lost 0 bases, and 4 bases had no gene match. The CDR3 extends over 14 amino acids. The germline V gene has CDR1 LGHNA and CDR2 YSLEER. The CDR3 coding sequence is TGCGCCAGCAGCCAAGATAGAGGGGGCCCTGAAGCTTTCTTT. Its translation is CASSQDRGGPEAFF.

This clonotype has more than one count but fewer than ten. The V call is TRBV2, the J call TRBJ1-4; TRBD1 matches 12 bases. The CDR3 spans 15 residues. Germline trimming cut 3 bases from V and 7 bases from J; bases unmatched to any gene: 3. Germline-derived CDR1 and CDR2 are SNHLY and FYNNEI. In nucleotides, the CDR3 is TGTGCCAGCAGTGACCGGGACAGGGGGCTTGAAAAACTGTTTTTT. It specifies CASSDRDRGLEKLFF.

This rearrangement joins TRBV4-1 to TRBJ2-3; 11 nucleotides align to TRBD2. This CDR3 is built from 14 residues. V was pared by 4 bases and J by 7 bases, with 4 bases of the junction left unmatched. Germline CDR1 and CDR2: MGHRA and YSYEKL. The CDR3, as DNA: TGCGCCAGCAGCCGACTAGCGGGACAAAATACGCAGTATTTT. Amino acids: CASSRLAGQNTQYF.

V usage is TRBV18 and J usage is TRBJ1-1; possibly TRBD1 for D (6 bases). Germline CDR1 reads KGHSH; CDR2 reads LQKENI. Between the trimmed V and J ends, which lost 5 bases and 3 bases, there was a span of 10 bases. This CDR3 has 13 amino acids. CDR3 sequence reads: CASSDGQHTEAFF. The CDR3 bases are TGTGCCAGCTCAGATGGACAGCACACTGAAGCTTTCTTT.

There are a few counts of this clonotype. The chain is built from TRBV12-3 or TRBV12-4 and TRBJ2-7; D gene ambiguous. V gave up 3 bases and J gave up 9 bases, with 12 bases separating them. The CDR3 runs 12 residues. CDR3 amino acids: CASSFSLRVQYF. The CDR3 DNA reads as TGTGCCAGCAGTTTTAGTTTACGAGTGCAGTACTTC.

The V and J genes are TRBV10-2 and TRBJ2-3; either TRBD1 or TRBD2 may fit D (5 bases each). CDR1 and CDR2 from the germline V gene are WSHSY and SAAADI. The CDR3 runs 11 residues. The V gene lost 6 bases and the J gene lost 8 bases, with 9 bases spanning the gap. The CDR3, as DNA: TGCGCCAGCAGGGGGACGGCTACGCAGTATTTT. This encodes CASRGTATQYF.

CDR3 DNA sequence: TGTGCCATTAGAACTCTGGCGACAGATACGCAGTATTTT. Translation: CAIRTLATDTQYF. J is TRBJ2-3 and V is TRBV10-3; D is unclear. CDR3 size: 13 residues. V was cut by 9 bases and J by 3 bases, with 13 bases left in between. Looked up from germline, CDR1 is ENHRY and CDR2 is SYGVKD.

In DNA form, the CDR3 reads TGCGCCAGCAGCCAGGGGAGGACTAGCGGAACCGGGGAGCTGTTTTTT. Translating it yields CASSQGRTSGTGELFF. The V gene is TRBV4-1, the J gene TRBJ2-2; TRBD2 matches at 10 bases. The CDR3 is made up of 16 amino acids. Germline CDR1 reads MGHRA; CDR2 reads YSYEKL. V lost 3 bases, J lost 5 bases, and 6 bases stayed unmatched.

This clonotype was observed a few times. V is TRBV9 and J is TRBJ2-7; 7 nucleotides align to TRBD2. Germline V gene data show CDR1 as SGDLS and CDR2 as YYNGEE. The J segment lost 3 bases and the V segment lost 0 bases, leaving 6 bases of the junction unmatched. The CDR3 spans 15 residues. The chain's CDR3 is CASSVVPGGLYEQYF. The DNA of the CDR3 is TGTGCCAGCAGCGTAGTTCCGGGGGGTCTCTACGAGCAGTACTTC.

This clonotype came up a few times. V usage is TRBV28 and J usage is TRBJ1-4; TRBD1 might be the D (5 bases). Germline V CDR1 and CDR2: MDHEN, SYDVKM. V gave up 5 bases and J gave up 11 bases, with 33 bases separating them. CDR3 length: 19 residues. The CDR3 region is CASSTSGTHPLISLVKLFF. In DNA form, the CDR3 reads TGTGCCAGCAGTACCTCAGGGACCCACCCCTTAATCTCACTGGTCAAACTGTTTTTT.

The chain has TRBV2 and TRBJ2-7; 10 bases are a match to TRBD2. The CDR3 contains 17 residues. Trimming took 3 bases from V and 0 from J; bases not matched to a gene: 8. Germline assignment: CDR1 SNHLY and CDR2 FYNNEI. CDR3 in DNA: TGTGCCAGCAGTGAGTCGGCTAGCGGGAGTGCCTCCTACGAGCAGTACTTC. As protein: CASSESASGSASYEQYF.

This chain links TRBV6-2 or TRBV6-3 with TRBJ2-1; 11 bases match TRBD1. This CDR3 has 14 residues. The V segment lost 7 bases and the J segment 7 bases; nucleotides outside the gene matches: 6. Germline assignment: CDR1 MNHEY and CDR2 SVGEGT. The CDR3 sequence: CASTGQGAVNEQFF. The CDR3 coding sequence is TGTGCCAGCACAGGACAGGGGGCTGTAAATGAGCAGTTCTTC.

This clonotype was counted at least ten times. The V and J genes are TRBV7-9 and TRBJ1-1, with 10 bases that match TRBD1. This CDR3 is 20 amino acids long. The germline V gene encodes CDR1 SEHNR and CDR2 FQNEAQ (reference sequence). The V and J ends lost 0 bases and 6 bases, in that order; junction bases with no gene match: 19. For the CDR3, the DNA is TGTGCCAGCAGCTTAGCCTTCCTGACAGGGGGCGAAATTGTATACCCTGAAGCTTTCTTT. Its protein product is CASSLAFLTGGEIVYPEAFF.

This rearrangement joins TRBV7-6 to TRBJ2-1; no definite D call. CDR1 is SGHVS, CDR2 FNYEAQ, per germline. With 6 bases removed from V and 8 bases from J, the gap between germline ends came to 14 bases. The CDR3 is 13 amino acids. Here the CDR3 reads CASSITLGDEQFF. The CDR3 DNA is TGTGCCAGCAGTATCACCCTGGGTGATGAGCAGTTCTTC.

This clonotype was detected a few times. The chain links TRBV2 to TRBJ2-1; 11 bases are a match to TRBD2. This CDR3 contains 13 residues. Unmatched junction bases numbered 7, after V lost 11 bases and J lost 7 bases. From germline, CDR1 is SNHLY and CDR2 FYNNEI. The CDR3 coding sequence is TGTGCCTCCACCGGGACTAGCGGTAATGAGCAGTTCTTC. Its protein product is CASTGTSGNEQFF.

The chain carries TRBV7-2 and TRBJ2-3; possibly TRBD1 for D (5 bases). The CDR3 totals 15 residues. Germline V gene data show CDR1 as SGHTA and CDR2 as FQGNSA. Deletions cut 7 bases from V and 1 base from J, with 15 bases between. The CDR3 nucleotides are TGTGCCAGCACCACAATCGCGACAGGCACAGATACGCAGTATTTT. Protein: CASTTIATGTDTQYF.

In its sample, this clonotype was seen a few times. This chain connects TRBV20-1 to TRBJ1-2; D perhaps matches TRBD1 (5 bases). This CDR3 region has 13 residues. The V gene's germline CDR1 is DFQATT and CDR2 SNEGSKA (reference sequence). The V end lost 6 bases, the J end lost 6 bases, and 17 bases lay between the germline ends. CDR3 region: CSAHRPGGNGYTF. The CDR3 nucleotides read TGCAGTGCCCATAGACCTGGGGGGAATGGCTACACCTTC.

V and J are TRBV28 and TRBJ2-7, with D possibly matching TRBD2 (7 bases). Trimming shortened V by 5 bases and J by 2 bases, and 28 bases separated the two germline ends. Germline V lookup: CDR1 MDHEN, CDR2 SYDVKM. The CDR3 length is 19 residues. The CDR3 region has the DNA TGTGCCAGCAGTCCCCCGATAAGGGGGGGCACCGACCTTCCCTACGAGCAGTACTTC. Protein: CASSPPIRGGTDLPYEQYF.

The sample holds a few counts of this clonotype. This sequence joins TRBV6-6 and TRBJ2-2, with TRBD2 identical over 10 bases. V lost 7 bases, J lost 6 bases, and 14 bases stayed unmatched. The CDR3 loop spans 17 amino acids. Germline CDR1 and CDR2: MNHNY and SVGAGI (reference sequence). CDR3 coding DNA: TGTGCCAGCACCCCACTAGCGGGGAAACGACAGGCCGGGGAGCTGTTTTTT. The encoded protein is CASTPLAGKRQAGELFF.

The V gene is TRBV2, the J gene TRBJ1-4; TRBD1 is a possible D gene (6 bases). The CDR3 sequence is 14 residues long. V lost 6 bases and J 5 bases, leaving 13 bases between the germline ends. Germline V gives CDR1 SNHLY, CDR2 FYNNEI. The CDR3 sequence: CASRETGQNEKLFF. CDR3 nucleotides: TGTGCCAGCAGAGAGACAGGACAGAATGAAAAACTGTTTTTT.

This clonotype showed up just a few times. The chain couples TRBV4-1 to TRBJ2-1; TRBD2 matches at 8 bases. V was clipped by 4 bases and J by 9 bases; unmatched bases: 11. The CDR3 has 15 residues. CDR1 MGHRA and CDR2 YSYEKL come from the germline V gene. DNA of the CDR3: TGCGCCAGCAGCCGACCCGGGACTAGGAAGGGTGAGCAGTTCTTC. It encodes CASSRPGTRKGEQFF.